One sample yielded the 25 T cell receptor beta chains listed below, sequenced in a study of T cells in Graves' hyperthyroidism and ophthalmopathy. Regions amplified from RNA transcripts were the TCR beta CDR3 regions. The HTBI primer set was used in a first-round RT-PCR of the TCR CDR3. One entry per CDR3 protein results from TCRdb running MiXCR on the multiplex PCR reads. The sample yields about 290,000 distinct CDR3 sequences, around 13% seen once. Input material: blood. The receptors come from a middle-aged woman with Graves' hyperthyroidism.

This clonotype has at least ten counts. Mismatch with germline at one junction end may stem from a read error. V is TRBV7-8 and J is TRBJ2-5, with 8 bases aligning to TRBD1. Germline V gene lookup returns CDR1 SGHVS and CDR2 FQNEAQ. This CDR3 contains 16 residues. CDR3: CASSPALTGGQGTQYF. DNA for the CDR3: TGTGCCAGCAGCCCAGCCCTTACAGGGGGACAAGGGACCCAGTACTTC.

V is TRBV7-2 and J is TRBJ2-7; 9 bases match TRBD2. CDR1 and CDR2 (germline): SGHTA, FQGNSA. The ends lost 4 bases at V and 2 bases at J; junction bases unmatched: 6. The CDR3 covers 15 residues. The CDR3 loop reads CASSSHSGSTYEQYF. The CDR3 nucleotides are TGTGCCAGCAGCTCACATAGCGGGAGCACCTACGAGCAGTACTTC.

This chain links TRBV11-2 with TRBJ1-3, with a possible D match to TRBD1 (5 bases). CDR1 and CDR2 (germline): SGHAT, FQNNGV. The CDR3 is 17 amino acids. Trimming took off 5 bases at V and 0 bases at J, with 17 bases between the two ends. In DNA form, the CDR3 reads TGTGCCAGCAGCCTGATAGGGAGTACAGGCTCTGGAAACACCATATATTTT. This translates into CASSLIGSTGSGNTIYF.

This clonotype was picked up many times. The genes are TRBV10-2 and TRBJ1-5; 10 nucleotides align to TRBD1. Germline loops: CDR1 WSHSY, CDR2 SAAADI. CDR3 size: 13 residues. Losses at the gene ends were 5 bases for V and 7 bases for J; bases not matched to a gene: 2. The chain's CDR3 is CASSTGQGQPQHF. The CDR3 DNA sequence: TGCGCCAGCAGTACGGGACAGGGGCAGCCCCAGCATTTT.

This clonotype appeared many times. V is TRBV28 and J is TRBJ1-2; no firm D call. Germline V gene lookup returns CDR1 MDHEN and CDR2 SYDVKM. The germline V and J ends were trimmed by 8 bases and 0 bases, with 13 bases remaining between them. CDR3 length equals 14 residues. The CDR3 DNA reads TGTGCCAGCTATACTGCCTTAGCTAACTATGGCTACACCTTC. It codes for CASYTALANYGYTF.

This clonotype was seen at least ten times. The chain links TRBV12-3 or TRBV12-4 to TRBJ2-1; maybe TRBD1 (5 bases). The germline V and J ends were trimmed by 3 bases and 0 bases, with 21 bases remaining between them. The CDR3 totals 19 residues. The CDR3 DNA sequence: TGTGCCAGCAGTTTCTGGTTGTCGAGAGACAGCAGCTCCTACAATGAGCAGTTCTTC. It specifies CASSFWLSRDSSSYNEQFF.

The chain recombines TRBV27 with TRBJ1-4; D gene ambiguous. Germline CDR1 and CDR2: MNHEY and SMNVEV (reference sequence). V was trimmed by 4 bases and J by 0 bases, leaving 9 bases between them. CDR3 size: 15 residues. The CDR3 region has the DNA TGTGCCAGCAGTTCCAACTACGCAACTAATGAAAAACTGTTTTTT. Translation: CASSSNYATNEKLFF.

The chain combines TRBV7-8 with TRBJ2-1; 8 bases match TRBD2. V gave up 5 bases and J gave up 9 bases; unmatched junction bases: 21. Germline CDR1 reads SGHVS; CDR2 reads FQNEAQ. CDR3 length: 18 residues. CDR3 loop: CASSAIKPGTRRGGEQFF. In DNA, the CDR3 is TGTGCCAGCAGCGCGATTAAGCCGGGGACTCGCCGGGGGGGTGAGCAGTTCTTC.

This clonotype was detected many times. The chain carries TRBV20-1 and TRBJ2-5; TRBD2 might be the D (6 bases). From germline, CDR1 is DFQATT and CDR2 SNEGSKA (reference sequence). Deletions cut 3 bases from V and 1 base from J, with 15 bases between. CDR3 length: 15 residues. In DNA, the CDR3 is TGCAGTGCTAGTCAGCGGGCCTCAGGCCAAGAGACCCAGTACTTC. It yields the protein CSASQRASGQETQYF.

The rearrangement joins TRBV7-8 to TRBJ1-5, with TRBD1 matching 11 bases. V lost 4 bases to trimming and J lost 1 base; unmatched junction nucleotides: 9. The CDR3 is made up of 18 amino acids. CDR1 and CDR2 (germline): SGHVS, FQNEAQ. CDR3 in DNA: TGTGCCAGCAGCTCGACGCCGGGACAGGGGGGGAGCAATCAGCCCCAGCATTTT. Protein sequence: CASSSTPGQGGSNQPQHF.

This clonotype was seen only a few times. V usage is TRBV12-3 or TRBV12-4 and J usage is TRBJ2-1; 10 bases map to TRBD2. The CDR3 runs 16 residues. After removal of 1 base from V and 8 bases from J, the junction contained 8 bases not matched to a gene. CDR3 residues: CASSLEYRLAGDEQFF. The CDR3, as DNA: TGTGCCAGCAGTTTAGAGTACAGGCTAGCGGGAGATGAGCAGTTCTTC.

This clonotype was recorded many times. The chain has TRBV2 and TRBJ2-7; D remains unclear. This CDR3 comprises 13 residues. Between the trimmed V and J ends, which lost 6 bases and 3 bases, there was a span of 12 bases. CDR1 SNHLY and CDR2 FYNNEI come from the germline V gene. The chain's CDR3 is CASSGDIVYEQYF. The CDR3 DNA is TGTGCCAGCAGCGGCGACATCGTCTACGAGCAGTACTTC. Supplemented by reference TRBV2 and TRBJ2-7, the full variable domain reads EPEVTQTPSHQVTQMGQEVILRCVPISNHLYFYWYRQILGQKVEFLVSFYNNEISEKSEIFDDQFSVERPDGSNFTLKIRSTKLEDSAMYFCASSGDIVYEQYFGPGTRLTVT.

This clonotype was observed a few times. This rearrangement joins TRBV20-1 to TRBJ2-7; no definite D call. This CDR3 is 13 amino acids long. The germline gives CDR1 DFQATT, CDR2 SNEGSKA (reference sequence). The V end lost 6 bases, the J end lost 5 bases, and 17 bases lay between the germline ends. CDR3 loop: CSAVYEVNDEQYF. DNA of the CDR3: TGCAGTGCAGTGTACGAGGTCAACGACGAGCAGTACTTC.

As for this clonotype: A much more abundant neighbour one base away suggests this may be a read error. V and J are TRBV12-3 or TRBV12-4 and TRBJ2-1; 13 positions match TRBD2. The J call is uncertain, as TRBJ2-7 better fits the DNA end. There are 14 residues in the CDR3. CDR3 DNA sequence: TGTGCCAGCAGCCGGACTAGCGGGAGTAATGAGCAGTACTTC. Its protein product is CASSRTSGSNEQYF.

The genes are TRBV19 and TRBJ2-4; weak D call: TRBD1 (6 bases). The germline V and J ends were trimmed by 4 bases and 0 bases, with 13 bases remaining between them. The CDR3 sequence is 16 residues long. Per the germline V gene, CDR1 is LNHDA and CDR2 is SQIVND (reference sequence). The CDR3 is CASSTRRDIAKNIQYF. In DNA form, the CDR3 reads TGTGCCAGTAGTACCCGACGGGACATAGCCAAAAACATTCAGTACTTC.

This clonotype has at least ten counts. The rearrangement uses TRBV9 and TRBJ1-1, with D unclear. CDR1 is SGDLS and CDR2 is YYNGEE in the germline V gene. V was cut by 2 bases and J by 1 base, with 6 bases left in between. The CDR3 spans 13 residues. Here the CDR3 DNA reads TGTGCCAGCAGCGTGATGTCGAACACTGAAGCTTTCTTT. Translating it yields CASSVMSNTEAFF. The full variable domain, its missing parts supplied by reference TRBV9 and TRBJ1-1, is DSGVTQTPKHLITATGQRVTLRCSPRSGDLSVYWYQQSLDQGLQFLIQYYNGEERAKGNILERFSAQQFPDLHSELNLSSLELGDSALYFCASSVMSNTEAFFGQGTRLTVV.

Remarks on this clonotype: A single base separates this from a much larger clone, so it may be a read error. The V and J genes are TRBV6-1 and TRBJ1-6; D perhaps matches TRBD1 (6 bases). The germline V gene has CDR1 MNHNS and CDR2 SASEGT. V was cut by 6 bases and J by 10 bases, with 13 bases left in between. The CDR3 totals 13 residues. CDR3 amino acids: CASSQGGGSPLHF. DNA for the CDR3: TGTGCCAGCAGCCAAGGAGGGGGGTCACCCCTCCACTTT.

This clonotype appeared a few times. The rearrangement joins TRBV3-1 to TRBJ1-3, with TRBD1 as a possible D gene (6 bases). Germline-derived CDR1 and CDR2 are LGHDT and YNNKEL (reference sequence). V lost 5 bases and J lost 4, with 12 bases in between. The CDR3 has 14 amino acids. The CDR3 loop reads CASSGQWKGNTIYF. CDR3 DNA sequence: TGTGCCAGCAGCGGACAGTGGAAAGGAAACACCATATATTTT. The full variable domain, its missing parts supplied by reference TRBV3-1 and TRBJ1-3, is DTAVSQTPKYLVTQMGNDKSIKCEQNLGHDTMYWYKQDSKKFLKIMFSYNNKELIINETVPNRFSPKSPDKAHLNLHINSLELGDSAVYFCASSGQWKGNTIYFGEGSWLTVV.

This clonotype was detected ten times or more. The chain has TRBV12-3 or TRBV12-4 and TRBJ2-1; D unclear. The length of the CDR3 is 13 residues. V gave up 6 bases and J gave up 2 bases, with 8 bases separating them. Written as DNA, the CDR3 is TGTGCCAGCAGCAGGTTTACCTACAATGAGCAGTTCTTC. It translates to CASSRFTYNEQFF.

This clonotype appeared many times. The V gene is TRBV7-8, the J gene TRBJ1-1, with TRBD1 identical over 9 bases. J was trimmed by 3 bases and V by 5 bases; bases with no gene match: 1. Germline CDR1 and CDR2: SGHVS and FQNEAQ. The CDR3 consists of 13 residues. Written as DNA, the CDR3 is TGTGCCAGCAGCCGGGACAGGGACACTGAAGCTTTCTTT. It yields the protein CASSRDRDTEAFF.

Comment on this clonotype: Relative to the germline gene, one junction end is altered; a read error may explain this. V and J are TRBV4-1 and TRBJ1-3, with TRBD1 identical over 7 bases. CDR1 and CDR2 from the germline V gene are MGHRA and YSYEKL. This CDR3 has 15 residues. Written as DNA, the CDR3 is TGCGCCAGCAGCCATGACAGGGTCTCTGGAAACACCGTATATTTT. Its protein product is CASSHDRVSGNTVYF.

This clonotype occurred many times. J is TRBJ2-1 and V is TRBV6-1; a weak D match, TRBD2 (6 bases). The ends were cut back, 1 base at V and 7 bases at J, with 14 bases in the middle. Germline V gene data show CDR1 as MNHNS and CDR2 as SASEGT. CDR3 size: 15 residues. The CDR3 nucleotides read TGTGCCAGCAGTGAAGGGCCGGGGGAGGAAAATGAGCAGTTCTTC. Residues: CASSEGPGEENEQFF.

The chain couples TRBV18 to TRBJ2-7; no definite D call. Germline CDR1 is KGHSH and CDR2 is LQKENI. There are 12 residues in the CDR3. Trimming pared 3 bases from V and 3 bases from J, leaving 6 bases between. In DNA, the CDR3 is TGTGCCAGCTCACCGACACACTACGAGCAGTACTTC. Its translation: CASSPTHYEQYF.

This clonotype was seen a few times. This chain links TRBV7-9 with TRBJ1-4; 7 bases align to TRBD1. Unmatched junction bases numbered 6, after V lost 5 bases and J lost 0 bases. Germline V gene data show CDR1 as SEHNR and CDR2 as FQNEAQ (reference sequence). The CDR3 totals 16 residues. CDR3 sequence reads: CASSPDRRTTNEKLFF. CDR3 bases: TGTGCCAGCAGCCCGGACAGGCGAACAACTAATGAAAAACTGTTTTTT. Filled out from reference TRBV7-9 and TRBJ1-4, the complete variable domain reads DTGVSQNPRHKITKRGQNVTFRCDPISEHNRLYWYRQTLGQGPEFLTYFQNEAQLEKSRLLSDRFSAERPKGSFSTLEIQRTEQGDSAMYLCASSPDRRTTNEKLFFGSGTQLSVL.

This clonotype occurred many times. The V and J genes are TRBV20-1 and TRBJ1-6; 7 bases align to TRBD1. V trimming: 5 bases; J trimming: 10 bases; junction bases outside the gene matches: 8. The CDR3 runs to 13 residues. From germline, CDR1 is DFQATT and CDR2 SNEGSKA (reference sequence). This CDR3 reads CSAGGQRESPLHF. CDR3 DNA: TGCAGTGCTGGGGGACAGCGGGAATCACCCCTCCACTTT.